This T cell receptor beta chain was observed in a study of tumor-infiltrating lymphocytes in primary liver carcinoma. The wider study: Stage T1-T3 N0M0 and a size of 4.2 to 10 cm characterized the tumors.

It was unsorted whole blood that yielded blood RNA, and germline DNA was also extracted. Comment on this clonotype: Germline and junction disagree at one end, which may indicate a read error.

Germline values: CDR1 SGHAT, CDR2 FQDESV (reference sequence). CDR3 length: 15 residues. The template, roughly 0.45 ug total RNA, yielded TCR beta cDNA made with a constant-region primer. Investigators got TCR beta libraries out of three nested multiplex PCR rounds, done with slightly modified ARM-PCR. The first two PCR rounds used TRBV1-TRBV30 primers with a Cbeta primer, around 10 cycles each. MiXCR, run by TCRdb on the multiplex PCR reads, gives a single entry per CDR3 protein. The top ten clones hold about 7.1% of a sample with about 200,000 distinct CDR3 sequences, around three fifths of them seen once.

The genes are TRBV11-1 and TRBJ2-7; possibly TRBD1 for D (6 bases). Sequenced sample: peripheral blood. The sequence was obtained from a woman aged 60-70 years with primary liver carcinoma and hepatitis B virus infection. The DNA for the CDR3 is TGTGCTAGCAGTCTCCTACAGGGACCCTCCTACGAGCATTACTTC. This gives the protein CASSLLQGPSYEHYF. Full variable domain (rest looked up from reference TRBV11-1 and TRBJ2-7): EAEVAQSPRYKITEKSQAVAFWCDPISGHATLYWYRQILGQGPELLVQFQDESVVDDSQLPKDRFSAERLKGVDSTLKIQPAELGDSAMYLCASSLLQGPSYEHYFGPGTRLTVT.